The next 2 T cell receptor beta chains were all read from a single sample in a study of blood T cell repertoires in COVID-19. The protocol was immunoSEQ multiplex PCR, while the TCRdb copy is restricted to in-frame clones and leaves out a portion. The sample contains 90,000 or so clones, 86% of which appear only once. Sequencing used peripheral blood. These TCRs come from a man of 80 years or more with active or convalescent COVID-19.

The chain is built from TRBV23-1 and TRBJ1-2; TRBD1 matches 7 bases. TRBV23-1 is reported as an ORF; its role is uncertain. This CDR3 is built from 12 residues. Trimming removed 4 bases from V and 8 bases from J; junction bases left unmatched: 4. The CDR3 bases are TGCGCCAGCAGTCCAACAGGGGTGGGCTACACCTTC. Protein sequence: CASSPTGVGYTF.

The chain uses TRBV7-3 and TRBJ2-1, with a weak D call TRBD2 (5 bases). Germline CDR1 is SGHTA and CDR2 is FQGTGA. V was cut by 6 bases and J by 3 bases, with 21 bases left in between. This CDR3 region has 17 residues. In nucleotides, the CDR3 is TGTGCCAGCAGACAGACTCCGGGCGCGGGTAACTACAATGAGCAGTTCTTC. Protein product: CASRQTPGAGNYNEQFF.